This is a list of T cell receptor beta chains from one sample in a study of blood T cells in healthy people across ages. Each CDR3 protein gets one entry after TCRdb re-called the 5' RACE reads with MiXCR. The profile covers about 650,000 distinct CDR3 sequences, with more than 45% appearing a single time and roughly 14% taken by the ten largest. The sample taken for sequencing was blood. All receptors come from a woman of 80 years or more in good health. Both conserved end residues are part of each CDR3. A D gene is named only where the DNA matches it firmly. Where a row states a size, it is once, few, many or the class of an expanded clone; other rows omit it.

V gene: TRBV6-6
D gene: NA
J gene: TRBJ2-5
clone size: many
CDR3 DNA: TGTGCCAGCAGCCGGACAGTCCCACAAGAGACCCAGTACTTC
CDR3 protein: CASSRTVPQETQYF

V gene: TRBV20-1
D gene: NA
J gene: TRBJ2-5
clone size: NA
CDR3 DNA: TGCAGTGCCCCCCTTGGGGGAGCGCAAGAGACCCAGTACTTC
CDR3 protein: CSAPLGGAQETQYF

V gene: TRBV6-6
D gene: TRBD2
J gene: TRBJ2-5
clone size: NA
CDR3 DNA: TGTGCCAGCAGTTACGTGGCGGGAGGATCTGAGACCCAGTACTTC
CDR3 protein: CASSYVAGGSETQYF

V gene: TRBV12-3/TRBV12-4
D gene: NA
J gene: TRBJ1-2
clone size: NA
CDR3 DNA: TGTGCCAGCAGTTTAGCCGAGACAGTTAACTATGGCTACACCTTC
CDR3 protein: CASSLAETVNYGYTF

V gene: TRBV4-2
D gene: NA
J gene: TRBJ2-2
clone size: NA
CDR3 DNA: TGTGCCAGCAGCCAAACCGGGACAACGAACACCGGGGAGCTGTTTTTT
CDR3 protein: CASSQTGTTNTGELFF

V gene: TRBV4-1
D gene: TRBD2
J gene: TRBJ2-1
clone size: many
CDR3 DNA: TGCGCCAGCAGCCTGACTAGCGGGTTATACTATGAGCAGTTCTTC
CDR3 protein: CASSLTSGLYYEQFF

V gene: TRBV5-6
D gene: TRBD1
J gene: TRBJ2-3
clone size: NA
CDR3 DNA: TGTGCCAGCAGCTTCGTAACGGGACAGGGGACCGATACGCAGTATTTT
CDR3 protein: CASSFVTGQGTDTQYF

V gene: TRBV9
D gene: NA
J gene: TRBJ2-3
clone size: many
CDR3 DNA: TGTGCCAGCAGCGTAGTTCCTAGCGACACAGATACGCAGTATTTT
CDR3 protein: CASSVVPSDTDTQYF

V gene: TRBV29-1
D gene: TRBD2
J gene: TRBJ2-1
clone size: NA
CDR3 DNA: TGCAGCGTTGAAAGACTAGCGGGATTTAATGAGCAGTTCTTC
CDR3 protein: CSVERLAGFNEQFF

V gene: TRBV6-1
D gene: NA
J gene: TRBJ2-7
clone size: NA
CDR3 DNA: TGTGCCAGCAGCCAAGGACCACTAACTTACGAGCAGTACTTC
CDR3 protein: CASSQGPLTYEQYF

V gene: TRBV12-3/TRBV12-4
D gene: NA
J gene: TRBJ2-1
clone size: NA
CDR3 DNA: TGTGCCAGCAGCCAAGTTTTAGGGCAGAAAGGCAATGAGCAGTTCTTC
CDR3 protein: CASSQVLGQKGNEQFF

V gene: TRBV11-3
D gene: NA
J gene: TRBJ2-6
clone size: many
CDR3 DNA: TGTGCCAGCAGCTTAGGGGCCGACTCTGGGGCCAACGTCCTGACTTTC
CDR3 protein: CASSLGADSGANVLTF

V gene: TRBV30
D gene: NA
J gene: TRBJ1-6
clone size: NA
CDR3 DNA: TGTGCCGTAGCGCGGGGCTATAATTCACCCCTCCACTTT
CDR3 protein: CAVARGYNSPLHF

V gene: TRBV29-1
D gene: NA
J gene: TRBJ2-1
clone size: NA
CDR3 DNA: TGCAGCCACGGCCAGGCCAATGAGCAGTTCTTC
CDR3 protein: CSHGQANEQFF

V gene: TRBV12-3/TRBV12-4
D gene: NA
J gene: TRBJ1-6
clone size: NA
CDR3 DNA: TGTGCCAGCAGTTTATTCGGACACGTGGATTCACCCCTCCACTTT
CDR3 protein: CASSLFGHVDSPLHF

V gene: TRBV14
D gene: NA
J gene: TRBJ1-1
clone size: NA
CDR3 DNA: TGTGCCAACAGCCAGGATGGTGACAGGCAGAACACTGAAGCTTTCTTT
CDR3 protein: CANSQDGDRQNTEAFF

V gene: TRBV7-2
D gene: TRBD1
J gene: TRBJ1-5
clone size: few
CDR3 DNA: TGTGCCAGCAGCACTCGACAGGGGGGTCAGCCCCAGCATTTT
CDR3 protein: CASSTRQGGQPQHF

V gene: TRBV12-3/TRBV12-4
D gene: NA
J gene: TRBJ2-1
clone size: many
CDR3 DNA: TGTGCCAGCAGTCAGGACAGCTCCTACAATGAGCAGTTCTTC
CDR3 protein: CASSQDSSYNEQFF

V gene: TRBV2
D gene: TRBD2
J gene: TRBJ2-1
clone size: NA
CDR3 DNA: TGTGCCAGCAGTTACCCTACTAGACTAGCGGGACGCAATGAGCAGTTCTTC
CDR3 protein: CASSYPTRLAGRNEQFF

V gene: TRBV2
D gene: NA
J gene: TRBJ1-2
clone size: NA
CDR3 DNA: TGTGCCAGCAGGTCCGGGACGGGATCTAACTATGGCTACACCTTC
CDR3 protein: CASRSGTGSNYGYTF

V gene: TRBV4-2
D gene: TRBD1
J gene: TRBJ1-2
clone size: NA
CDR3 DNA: TGTGCCAGCAGCCAAGATTCACAGGGGGCCGGGGGCTACACCTTC
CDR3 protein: CASSQDSQGAGGYTF

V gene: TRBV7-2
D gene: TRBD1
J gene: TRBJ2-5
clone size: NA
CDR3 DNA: TGTGCCAGCAGCTTAGCGCGGACAGGGATGGAGACCCAGTACTTC
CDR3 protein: CASSLARTGMETQYF

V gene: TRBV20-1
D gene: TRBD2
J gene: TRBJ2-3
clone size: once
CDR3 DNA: TGCAGTGCGAGTCCTGGGACTAGCGGGACAGATACGCAGTATTTT
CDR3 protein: CSASPGTSGTDTQYF

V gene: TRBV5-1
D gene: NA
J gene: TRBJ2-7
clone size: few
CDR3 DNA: TGCGCCAGCAGCTTGGCTGTATCCTCCTACAATGAGCAGTACTTC
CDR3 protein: CASSLAVSSYNEQYF

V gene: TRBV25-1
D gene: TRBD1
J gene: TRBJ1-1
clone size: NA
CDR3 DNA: TGTGCCAGCAGTGAATGGGGGACAGGGAAGAGCACTGAAGCTTTCTTT
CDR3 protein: CASSEWGTGKSTEAFF

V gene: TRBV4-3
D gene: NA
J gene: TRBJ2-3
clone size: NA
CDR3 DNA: TGCGCCAGCAGCCAAGATATTGATTCGGGCAGGGGCGGCACAGATACGCAGTATTTT
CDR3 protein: CASSQDIDSGRGGTDTQYF

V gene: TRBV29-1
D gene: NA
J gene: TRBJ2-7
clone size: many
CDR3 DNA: TGCAGCGCTCGCCGGGACGGGGGCTCCTACGAGCAGTACTTC
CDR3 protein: CSARRDGGSYEQYF

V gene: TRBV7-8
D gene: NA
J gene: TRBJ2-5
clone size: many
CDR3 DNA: TGTGCCAGCAGGTGGGGGACCCAAGAGACCCAGTACTTC
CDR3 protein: CASRWGTQETQYF

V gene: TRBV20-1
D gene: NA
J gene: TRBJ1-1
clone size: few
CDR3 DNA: TGCAGTGCTAGGGAGTGGGGTGAAGCTTTCTTT
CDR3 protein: CSAREWGEAFF

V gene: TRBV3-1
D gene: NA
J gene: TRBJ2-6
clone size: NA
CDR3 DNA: TGTGCCAGCAGCCACATCGTCCCAGATGGGGCCAACGTCCTGACTTTC
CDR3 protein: CASSHIVPDGANVLTF

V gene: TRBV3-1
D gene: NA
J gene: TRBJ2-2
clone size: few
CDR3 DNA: TGTGCCAGCAGTACCACCTTTGGAGGGCTACTAGCATCCGGGGAGCTGTTTTTT
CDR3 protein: CASSTTFGGLLASGELFF

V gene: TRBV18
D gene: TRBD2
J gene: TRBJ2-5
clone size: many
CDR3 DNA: TGTGCCAGCTCACCACAATCGACTAGCGGGGGTTCTGAGCAGTACTTC
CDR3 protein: CASSPQSTSGGSEQYF

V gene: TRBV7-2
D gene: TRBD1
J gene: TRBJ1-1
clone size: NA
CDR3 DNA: TGTGCCAGCAGCCAGATCCCAGGGGGAACTGAAGCTTTCTTT
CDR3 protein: CASSQIPGGTEAFF

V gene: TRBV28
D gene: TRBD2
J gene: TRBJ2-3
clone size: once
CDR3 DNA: TGTGCCAGCAGTTCACCGGGACTAGCGGGAGGTTTAGATACGCAGTATTTT
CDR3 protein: CASSSPGLAGGLDTQYF

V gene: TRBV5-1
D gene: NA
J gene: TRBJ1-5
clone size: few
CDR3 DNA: TGCGCCAGCAGCTTGAACACAGGGAGTCAGCCCCAGCATTTT
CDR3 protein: CASSLNTGSQPQHF

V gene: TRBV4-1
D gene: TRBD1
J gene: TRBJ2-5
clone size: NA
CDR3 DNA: TGCGCCAGCAGCCAAGTGGCAGGGGGTCAAGAGACCCAGTACTTC
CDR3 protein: CASSQVAGGQETQYF

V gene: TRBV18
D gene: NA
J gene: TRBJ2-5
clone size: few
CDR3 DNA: TGTGCCAGCTCACTTCGACAGGTAGAGACCCAGTACTTC
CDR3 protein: CASSLRQVETQYF

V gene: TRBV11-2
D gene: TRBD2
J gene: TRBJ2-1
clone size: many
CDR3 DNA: TGTGCCAGCAGCTTAGTGTTCGGACTAGCGGGACGTGAGCAGTTCTTC
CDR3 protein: CASSLVFGLAGREQFF

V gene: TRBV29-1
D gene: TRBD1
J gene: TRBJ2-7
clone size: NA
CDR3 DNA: TGCAGCGTGGGACAGGGGGCCCAGGAGCAGTACTTC
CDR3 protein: CSVGQGAQEQYF

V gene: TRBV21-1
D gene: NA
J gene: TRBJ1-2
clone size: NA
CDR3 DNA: TGTGCCAGCAGCAAAGACGAGGGTGGTGGCTACACCTTC
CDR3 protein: CASSKDEGGGYTF

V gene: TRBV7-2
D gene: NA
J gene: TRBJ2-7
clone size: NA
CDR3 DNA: TGTGCCAGCAGCTTAGGTGCTCTAGCGCGCTACGAGCAGTACTTC
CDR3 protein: CASSLGALARYEQYF

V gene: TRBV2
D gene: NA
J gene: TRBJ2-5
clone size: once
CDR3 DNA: TGTGCCAGCACCTCTGGACGAGAGACCCAGTACTTC
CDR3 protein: CASTSGRETQYF

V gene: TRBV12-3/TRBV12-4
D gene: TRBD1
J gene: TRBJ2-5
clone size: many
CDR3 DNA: TGTGCCAGCAGCACCGGGACAGGGCCTCTCCAAGAGACCCAGTACTTC
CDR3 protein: CASSTGTGPLQETQYF

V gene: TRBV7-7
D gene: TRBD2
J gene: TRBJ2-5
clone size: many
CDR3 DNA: TGTGCTAGCAGCTACACTAGCGCGGAGACCCAGTACTTC
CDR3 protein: CASSYTSAETQYF

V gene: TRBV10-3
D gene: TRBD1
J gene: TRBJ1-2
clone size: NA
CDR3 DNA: TGTGCCATCAGTCCCCGGGGACAGGATTTTAACTATGGCTACACCTTC
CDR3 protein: CAISPRGQDFNYGYTF

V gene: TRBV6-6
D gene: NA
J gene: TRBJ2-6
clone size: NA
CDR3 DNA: TGTGCCAGCAGTTACTCGAGTCAGGGGACTGGGGCCAACGTCCTGACTTTC
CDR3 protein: CASSYSSQGTGANVLTF

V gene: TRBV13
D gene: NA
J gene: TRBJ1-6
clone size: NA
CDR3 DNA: TGTGCCAGCAGCTCCGGGTATAATAATTCACCCCTCCACTTT
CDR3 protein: CASSSGYNNSPLHF

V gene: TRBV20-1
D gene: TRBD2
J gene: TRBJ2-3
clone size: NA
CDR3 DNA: TGCAGTGCTAGAGTATCAGTAGCGGGGCTCCACACAGATACGCAGTATTTT
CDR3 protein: CSARVSVAGLHTDTQYF

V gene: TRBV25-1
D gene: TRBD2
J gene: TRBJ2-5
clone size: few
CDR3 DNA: TGTGCCAGCAGTGAAGGAGGAGGGACTAGCGGGAGAGGTGAAGAGACCCAGTACTTC
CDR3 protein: CASSEGGGTSGRGEETQYF

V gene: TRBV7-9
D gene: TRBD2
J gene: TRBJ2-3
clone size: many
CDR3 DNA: TGTGCCAGCAGCTTCTCGACTAGCGGGATCCGCACAGATACGCAGTATTTT
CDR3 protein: CASSFSTSGIRTDTQYF

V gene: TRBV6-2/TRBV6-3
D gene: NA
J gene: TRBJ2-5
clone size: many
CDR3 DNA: TGTGCCAGCACCCAGGGACGGTTGGAGACCCAGTACTTC
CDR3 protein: CASTQGRLETQYF

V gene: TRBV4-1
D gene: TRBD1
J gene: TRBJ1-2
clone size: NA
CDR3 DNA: TGCGCCAGCAGCCAAGGGGACAGGCCTTGGGGCTACACCTTC
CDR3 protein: CASSQGDRPWGYTF

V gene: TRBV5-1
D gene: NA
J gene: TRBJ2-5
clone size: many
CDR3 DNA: TGCGCCAGCAGCTTCGGCCGGGGTCTTAGACAGGAGACCCAGTACTTC
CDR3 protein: CASSFGRGLRQETQYF

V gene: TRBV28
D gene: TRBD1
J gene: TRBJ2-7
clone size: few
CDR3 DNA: TGTGCCAGCAGTTTAACCGGGACAGATAACGAGCAGTACTTC
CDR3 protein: CASSLTGTDNEQYF

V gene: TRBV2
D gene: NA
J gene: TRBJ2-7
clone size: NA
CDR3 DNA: TGTGCCAGCAAAGGAGCCGCCTACGAGCAGTACTTC
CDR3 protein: CASKGAAYEQYF